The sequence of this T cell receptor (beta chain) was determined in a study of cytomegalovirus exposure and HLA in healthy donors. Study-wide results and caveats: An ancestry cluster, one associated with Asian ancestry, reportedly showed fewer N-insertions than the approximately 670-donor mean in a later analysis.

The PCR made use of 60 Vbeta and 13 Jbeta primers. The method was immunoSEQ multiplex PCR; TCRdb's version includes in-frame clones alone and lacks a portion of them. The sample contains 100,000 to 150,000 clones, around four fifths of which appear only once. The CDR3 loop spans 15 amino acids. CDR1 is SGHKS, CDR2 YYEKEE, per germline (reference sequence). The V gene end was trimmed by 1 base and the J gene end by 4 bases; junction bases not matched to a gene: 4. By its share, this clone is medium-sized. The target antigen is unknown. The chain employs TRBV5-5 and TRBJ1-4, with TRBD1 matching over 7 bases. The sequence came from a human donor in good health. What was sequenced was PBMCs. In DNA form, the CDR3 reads TGTGCCAGCAGCTTGTGGGGGACAGATAATGAAAAACTGTTTTTT. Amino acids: CASSLWGTDNEKLFF.